These 19 T cell receptor beta chains share one sample of origin, sequenced in a study of identical twins. Each CDR3 protein gets one entry after TCRdb re-called the 5' RACE reads with MiXCR. The sample includes 570,000 or so distinct CDR3 sequences, around 9.6% of them seen just once. These data were also reused for a study on yellow fever vaccine responses in identical twins.

Sequencing was done on a sample of PBMCs. The receptors derive from a woman aged 18-29 years in good health.

Many counts were recorded for this clonotype. The rearrangement links TRBV12-3 or TRBV12-4 to TRBJ1-1; 7 bases are a match to TRBD1. Trimming took 5 bases from V and 1 from J; bases not matched to a gene: 4. The CDR3 loop spans 14 amino acids. CDR3: CASSTGTANTEAFF. CDR3 bases: TGTGCCAGCAGTACCGGGACAGCGAACACTGAAGCTTTCTTT.

The rearrangement joins TRBV7-9 to TRBJ2-7, with D perhaps matching TRBD1 (6 bases). Between the trimmed V and J ends, which lost 1 base and 2 bases, there was a span of 12 bases. The CDR3 consists of 15 residues. The germline CDR1 and CDR2 sequences are SEHNR and FQNEAQ (reference sequence). This CDR3 is CASSLDRVVAYEQYF. CDR3 in DNA: TGTGCCAGCAGCTTAGACAGGGTGGTAGCCTACGAGCAGTACTTC.

This clonotype was picked up a small number of times. The CDR3 loop reads CSARRQGLNTEAFF. The DNA of the CDR3 is TGCAGTGCTAGACGGCAGGGGTTGAACACTGAAGCTTTCTTT. V usage is TRBV20-1 and J usage is TRBJ1-1, with D maybe TRBD1 (6 bases). The V gene's germline CDR1 is DFQATT and CDR2 SNEGSKA (reference sequence). The CDR3 loop spans 14 amino acids. V was cut by 2 bases and J by 0 bases, with 10 bases left in between.

This clonotype was found a few times. The genes are TRBV6-5 and TRBJ2-5, with a possible D match to TRBD2 (5 bases). There are 14 residues in the CDR3. V was cut by 2 bases and J by 3 bases, with 10 bases left in between. Germline loops: CDR1 MNHEY, CDR2 SVGAGI. The CDR3 bases are TGTGCCAGCAGTTACAGAGGGCTTAAAGAGACCCAGTACTTC. This translates into CASSYRGLKETQYF.

The CDR3 reads CASSFYDGRASSGELFF. CDR3 coding DNA: TGTGCCAGCAGCTTCTATGACGGCAGGGCCTCGTCCGGGGAGCTGTTTTTT. The rearrangement joins TRBV5-6 to TRBJ2-2, with D possibly matching TRBD1 (5 bases). Trimming shortened V by 2 bases and J by 6 bases, and 20 bases separated the two germline ends. CDR3 length: 17 amino acids. Germline lookup yields CDR1 SGHDT and CDR2 YYEEEE.

The CDR3 sequence: CASSPPIPLSGELFF. The CDR3 nucleotides are TGTGCCAGCAGCCCACCCATTCCCCTTTCCGGGGAGCTGTTTTTT. This chain links TRBV7-8 with TRBJ2-2, with D unresolved. Germline V CDR1 and CDR2: SGHVS, FQNEAQ. V was cut by 5 bases and J by 6 bases, with 16 bases left in between. The CDR3 is made up of 15 amino acids.

V usage is TRBV20-1 and J usage is TRBJ2-7; 7 nucleotides align to TRBD1. CDR3 length: 17 amino acids. V was pared by 0 bases and J by 5 bases, with 16 bases of the junction left unmatched. Germline V gene sequence: CDR1 DFQATT, CDR2 SNEGSKA (reference sequence). The CDR3 DNA follows: TGCAGTGCTAGAGATGCATCGTCGGACAGGCCCAGGGACGAGCAGTACTTC. Encoded protein: CSARDASSDRPRDEQYF.

This clonotype was detected only a few times. CDR3 sequence: CSARDPAGGGNEQFF. The CDR3, as DNA: TGCAGTGCTAGAGATCCGGCGGGAGGAGGCAATGAGCAGTTCTTC. The rearrangement joins TRBV20-1 to TRBJ2-1, with TRBD2 matching over 8 bases. V shed 0 bases, J shed 6 bases, and the junction held 7 bases outside the gene matches. CDR1 and CDR2 (germline): DFQATT, SNEGSKA (reference sequence). The CDR3 contains 15 residues.

This chain joins TRBV25-1 and TRBJ2-7; D is ambiguous. Trimming took 4 bases from V and 4 from J, leaving 8 bases between them. The CDR3 runs 12 residues. Germline V lookup: CDR1 MGHDK, CDR2 SYGVNS. CDR3: CASSGLAYEQYF. CDR3 DNA: TGTGCCAGCAGTGGTCTGGCTTACGAGCAGTACTTC.

The table lists this clonotype with a few counts. This chain uses TRBV7-9 with TRBJ2-2; D call uncertain. Looked up from germline, CDR1 is SEHNR and CDR2 is FQNEAQ (reference sequence). CDR3 size: 15 residues. Trimming pared 1 base from V and 5 bases from J, leaving 11 bases between. CDR3: CASSLVLAETGELFF. The CDR3 bases are TGTGCCAGCAGCTTAGTCTTGGCGGAGACCGGGGAGCTGTTTTTT. Variable domain in full (rest from reference TRBV7-9 and TRBJ2-2): DTGVSQNPRHKITKRGQNVTFRCDPISEHNRLYWYRQTLGQGPEFLTYFQNEAQLEKSRLLSDRFSAERPKGSFSTLEIQRTEQGDSAMYLCASSLVLAETGELFFGEGSRLTVL.

This clonotype was counted at least ten times. The rearrangement joins TRBV12-3 or TRBV12-4 to TRBJ1-5; D is ambiguous. The CDR3 covers 14 residues. Trimming left V 2 bases short and J 5 bases short, with 10 bases between. CDR3 bases: TGTGCCAGCAGTTTATTGGGGAGGGATCAGCCCCAGCATTTT. Amino acid sequence: CASSLLGRDQPQHF.

In this sample, this clonotype turned up many times. A read error may produce the germline difference seen at one junction end. This sequence joins TRBV7-2 and TRBJ2-5; possibly TRBD1 or TRBD2 for D (5 bases each). Germline V gene lookup returns CDR1 SGHTA and CDR2 FQGNSA. This CDR3 contains 15 residues. The CDR3 spells CATSYGDVWAETQYF. CDR3 nucleotides: TGTGCCACCAGCTACGGGGACGTTTGGGCGGAGACCCAGTACTTC. The variable domain in full, with the rest retrieved from reference TRBV7-2 and TRBJ2-5, is GAGVSQSPSNKVTEKGKDVELRCDPISGHTALYWYRQSLGQGLEFLIYFQGNSAPDKSGLPSDRFSAERTGGSVSTLTIQRTQQEDSAVYLCATSYGDVWAETQYFGPGTRLLVL.

This clonotype has more than one count but fewer than ten. The rearrangement uses TRBV5-1 and TRBJ2-7; no clear D. V dropped 0 bases and J dropped 7 bases, with 14 bases sitting between them. The CDR3 runs 14 residues. Germline-derived CDR1 and CDR2 are SGHRS and YFSETQ. The CDR3 protein is CASSLAASVEEQYF. As DNA, the CDR3 is TGCGCCAGCAGCTTGGCAGCTTCCGTGGAGGAGCAGTACTTC.

This clonotype has just a few counts. J is TRBJ2-5 and V is TRBV6-5; D remains unclear. Germline CDR1 is MNHEY and CDR2 is SVGAGI. CDR3 length: 15 residues. Between the trimmed V and J ends, which lost 0 bases and 4 bases, there was a span of 12 bases. CDR3 region: CASSYSQVSPETQYF. The CDR3 coding sequence is TGTGCCAGCAGTTACTCCCAGGTTTCACCAGAGACCCAGTACTTC.

Notes on this clonotype: This may arise from a read error, as a much more abundant clone is one base away. This chain uses TRBV7-9 with TRBJ2-1, with D possibly being TRBD2 (6 bases). The CDR3 runs 14 residues. Germline CDR1 SEHNR, CDR2 FQNEAQ (reference sequence). CDR3 in amino acids: CASGLAGSDNEQFF. For the CDR3, the DNA is TGTGCCAGCGGCTTGGCGGGGTCCGACAATGAGCAGTTCTTC.

This clonotype has ten or more counts. V usage is TRBV27 and J usage is TRBJ1-1, with D possibly matching TRBD1 (6 bases). V was pared by 7 bases and J by 0 bases, with 12 bases between. Germline V gene lookup returns CDR1 MNHEY and CDR2 SMNVEV (reference sequence). This CDR3 contains 14 residues. Here the CDR3 reads CASTGGPMNTEAFF. CDR3 DNA: TGTGCCAGCACCGGGGGCCCCATGAACACTGAAGCTTTCTTT.

Only a few counts were recorded for this clonotype. Since a much larger clone is just one base distant, this may be a read error. V is TRBV12-3 or TRBV12-4 and J is TRBJ2-2, with D perhaps TRBD2 (5 bases). The CDR3 covers 13 residues. In DNA, the CDR3 is TGTGCCAGCAGTTTAAAGGGTCCGAGGGAGCTGTTATTT. This sequence encodes CASSLKGPRELLF.

This clonotype was detected only a few times. V usage is TRBV20-1 and J usage is TRBJ2-3; possible D gene TRBD2, 5 bases. The CDR3 covers 15 residues. The V end lost 3 bases, the J end lost 0 bases, and 13 bases lay between the germline ends. CDR1 is DFQATT, CDR2 SNEGSKA, per germline (reference sequence). The CDR3 DNA is TGCAGTGCTAGCGGGGTACCGTATAGCACAGATACGCAGTATTTT. Translated: CSASGVPYSTDTQYF.

The chain has TRBV13 and TRBJ2-2, with a possible D match to TRBD1 (6 bases). V lost 5 bases to trimming and J lost 4 bases, with 17 bases between them. The CDR3 spans 16 residues. CDR1 is PRHDT, CDR2 FYEKMQ, per germline (reference sequence). CDR3 protein: CASSGTRDKLTGELFF. The CDR3 region has the DNA TGTGCCAGCAGCGGAACCCGGGACAAACTCACCGGGGAGCTGTTTTTT.